Following are 18 T cell receptor beta chains from one sample sequenced in a study of T cells in localized non-small cell lung cancer. Repertoires were generated with immunoSEQ multiplex PCR, while TCRdb's copy carries only in-frame clones and drops some. The sample gives some 64,000 clones, about nine tenths of which show up once; approximately 2% is in the top ten. The material was peripheral blood, obtained before any cancer treatment. These TCRs come from a woman aged 40-69 years with stage I lung adenocarcinoma.

The chain is built from TRBV19 and TRBJ1-1; no clear D. In germline, CDR1 is LNHDA, CDR2 SQIVND (reference sequence). V lost 6 bases and J lost 6, with 11 bases in between. The CDR3 extends over 12 amino acids. This CDR3 reads CASSHPGAEAFF. Written as DNA, the CDR3 is TGTGCCAGTAGCCATCCAGGAGCTGAAGCTTTCTTT.

The rearrangement links TRBV7-2 to TRBJ2-2; D gene uncertain. The CDR3 totals 15 residues. CDR1 and CDR2 from the germline V gene are SGHTA and FQGNSA. V dropped 4 bases and J dropped 8 bases, with 17 bases sitting between them. CDR3 DNA: TGTGCCAGCAGCTGGGCTACAACCGCCAGGGGGGAGCTGTTTTTT. This gives the protein CASSWATTARGELFF.

V usage is TRBV19 and J usage is TRBJ2-6; D possibly corresponds to TRBD1 (5 bases). CDR3 length equals 16 residues. CDR1 and CDR2 from the germline V gene are LNHDA and SQIVND (reference sequence). V shed 5 bases and J shed 2 bases, with 13 bases lying between them. The CDR3 bases are TGTGCCAGTAGTGTCCTCCTAGGGGCTGGGGCCAACGTCCTGACTTTC. It encodes CASSVLLGAGANVLTF.

This sequence joins TRBV6-1 and TRBJ2-5; D remains ambiguous. Germline-derived CDR1 and CDR2 are MNHNS and SASEGT. V shed 1 base and J shed 5 bases, with 8 bases lying between them. The CDR3 length is 13 residues. The CDR3 is CASSEGEVETQYF. The CDR3 DNA sequence: TGTGCCAGCAGTGAAGGGGAAGTCGAGACCCAGTACTTC.

The chain joins TRBV6-1 to TRBJ2-3; maybe TRBD2 (6 bases). Germline V gives CDR1 MNHNS, CDR2 SASEGT. There are 15 residues in the CDR3. Trimming shortened V by 4 bases and J by 2 bases, and 13 bases separated the two germline ends. CDR3 nucleotides: TGTGCCAGCAGTGTCGCGGGGCTTTTCACAGATACGCAGTATTTT. Amino acids: CASSVAGLFTDTQYF.

This rearrangement joins TRBV7-9 to TRBJ1-1; no clear D. Trimming took 6 bases from V and 5 from J, leaving 4 bases between them. The CDR3 sequence is 10 residues long. The germline CDR1 and CDR2 sequences are SEHNR and FQNEAQ (reference sequence). As DNA, the CDR3 is TGTGCCAGCAGTGGGACTGAAGCTTTCTTT. It yields the protein CASSGTEAFF.

This rearrangement joins TRBV5-1 to TRBJ2-7; D is possibly TRBD1 (5 bases). The V end lost 0 bases, the J end lost 2 bases, and 12 bases lay between the germline ends. Germline loops: CDR1 SGHRS, CDR2 YFSETQ. The CDR3 consists of 15 residues. The CDR3 here is CASSLAQVPPYEQYF. The CDR3, as DNA: TGCGCCAGCAGCTTGGCACAGGTCCCCCCCTACGAGCAGTACTTC.

The V call is TRBV4-2, the J call TRBJ1-1, with D perhaps matching TRBD1 (5 bases). The V end lost 3 bases, the J end lost 0 bases, and 14 bases lay between the germline ends. Germline CDR1 is LGHNA and CDR2 is YNFKEQ. The CDR3 length is 16 residues. The CDR3 spells CASSHFGGEMNTEAFF. As DNA, the CDR3 is TGTGCCAGCAGCCACTTTGGGGGGGAGATGAACACTGAAGCTTTCTTT.

The rearrangement links TRBV5-1 to TRBJ1-1; D ambiguous. The V end lost 4 bases, the J end lost 1 base, and 11 bases lay between the germline ends. Germline CDR1 reads SGHRS; CDR2 reads YFSETQ. The CDR3 loop spans 14 amino acids. The DNA for the CDR3 is TGCGCCAGCAGCGCGGGTCCAGGGAACACTGAAGCTTTCTTT. Protein: CASSAGPGNTEAFF.

The sample holds a few counts of this clone. The chain employs TRBV27 and TRBJ1-5; the D is unclear. The CDR3 is 16 amino acids. Per the germline V gene, CDR1 is MNHEY and CDR2 is SMNVEV (reference sequence). The V end lost 3 bases, the J end lost 6 bases, and 18 bases lay between the germline ends. Here the CDR3 reads CASSFKNTDRGQPQHF. The CDR3 nucleotides read TGTGCCAGCAGTTTTAAGAACACCGATCGCGGTCAGCCCCAGCATTTT.

The chain carries TRBV12-1 and TRBJ2-7; the D call TRBD1 from the table was never checked on the DNA. TRBV12-1 is shown as a pseudogene. This CDR3 is 15 amino acids long. The CDR3 DNA reads TGTGCCAGCAGCACAACAGGGAAACCAGTATACGAGCAGTACTTC. This codes for CASSTTGKPVYEQYF.

Concerning this clone: This CDR3 is also generated by other DNA sequences in the sample. This sequence joins TRBV7-2 and TRBJ1-2; D is unclear. V gave up 1 base and J gave up 5 bases, with 5 bases separating them. The CDR3 covers 12 residues. Germline V gene sequence: CDR1 SGHTA, CDR2 FQGNSA. The CDR3 sequence is CASSLVNYGYTF. The CDR3 coding sequence is TGTGCCAGCAGCTTAGTCAATTATGGCTACACCTTC.

V is TRBV7-2 and J is TRBJ1-5; 8 bases match TRBD1. Looked up from germline, CDR1 is SGHTA and CDR2 is FQGNSA. V dropped 5 bases and J dropped 7; count of bases not matched to a gene: 10. The CDR3 extends over 15 amino acids. CDR3 sequence reads: CASSLGPTGEQPQHF. CDR3 DNA: TGTGCCAGCAGCCTTGGGCCGACAGGGGAACAGCCCCAGCATTTT.

The genes are TRBV29-1 and TRBJ2-2; 8 bases match TRBD2. CDR3 length: 16 residues. CDR1 SQVTM and CDR2 ANQGSEA come from the germline V gene. The V segment lost 4 bases and the J segment 0 bases; nucleotides outside the gene matches: 7. The CDR3: CSVGQLGGANTGELFF. CDR3 DNA: TGCAGCGTTGGACAACTCGGGGGGGCGAACACCGGGGAGCTGTTTTTT.

The chain couples TRBV28 to TRBJ1-1; D uncertain. This CDR3 has 16 residues. Germline-derived CDR1 and CDR2 are MDHEN and SYDVKM. V lost 5 bases to trimming and J lost 1 base, with 17 bases between them. This CDR3 is CASSPSPGQQNTEAFF. In DNA, the CDR3 is TGTGCCAGCAGTCCCTCGCCGGGCCAGCAGAACACTGAAGCTTTCTTT.

The CDR3 sequence: CASSLGLGVSYNSPLHF. The CDR3, as DNA: TGTGCCAGCAGCTTAGGCCTGGGGGTCTCCTATAATTCACCCCTCCACTTT. The rearrangement joins TRBV13 to TRBJ1-6; D is perhaps TRBD1 (5 bases). Germline V gives CDR1 PRHDT, CDR2 FYEKMQ (reference sequence). The CDR3 has 17 residues. V was shortened by 0 bases and J by 0 bases, with 9 bases between the two germline ends.

The V and J genes are TRBV5-6 and TRBJ2-7, with TRBD1 matching 8 bases. Germline CDR1 is SGHDT and CDR2 is YYEEEE. Unmatched junction bases numbered 5, after V lost 5 bases and J lost 1 base. The CDR3 runs to 14 residues. The CDR3 sequence: CASSRQGASYEQYF. The CDR3 DNA follows: TGTGCCAGCAGTCGTCAGGGGGCTTCCTACGAGCAGTACTTC. Drawing the rest from reference TRBV5-6 and TRBJ2-7, the complete variable domain is DAGVTQSPTHLIKTRGQQVTLRCSPKSGHDTVSWYQQALGQGPQFIFQYYEEEERQRGNFPDRFSGHQFPNYSSELNVNALLLGDSALYLCASSRQGASYEQYFGPGTRLTVT.

The chain employs TRBV7-2 and TRBJ2-2; 12 nucleotides align to TRBD2. CDR1 is SGHTA, CDR2 FQGNSA, per germline. The V segment lost 1 base and the J segment 7 bases; nucleotides outside the gene matches: 13. There are 19 residues in the CDR3. CDR3 nucleotides: TGTGCCAGCAGCTTAGGTCAAATTAGGCTAGCGGGAGGGTACGGGGAGCTGTTTTTT. Protein product: CASSLGQIRLAGGYGELFF.